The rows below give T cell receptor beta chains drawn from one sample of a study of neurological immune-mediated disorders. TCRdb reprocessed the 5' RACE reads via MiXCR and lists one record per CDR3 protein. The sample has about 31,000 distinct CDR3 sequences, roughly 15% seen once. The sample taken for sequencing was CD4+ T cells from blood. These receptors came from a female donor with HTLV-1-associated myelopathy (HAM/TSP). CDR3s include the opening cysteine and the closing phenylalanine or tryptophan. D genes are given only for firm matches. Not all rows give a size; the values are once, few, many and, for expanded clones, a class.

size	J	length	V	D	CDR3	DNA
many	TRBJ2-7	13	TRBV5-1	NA	CASKLGGQYEQYF	TGCGCCAGCAAGTTGGGGGGACAATACGAGCAGTACTTC
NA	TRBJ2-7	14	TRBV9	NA	CAGSVGGGFVEQYF	TGTGCCGGCAGCGTAGGAGGTGGCTTTGTCGAGCAGTACTTC
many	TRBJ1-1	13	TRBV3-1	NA	CASSPRDGAEAFF	TGTGCCAGCAGCCCCCGGGACGGCGCTGAAGCTTTCTTT
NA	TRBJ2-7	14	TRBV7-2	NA	CASSLRDGNSPLRF	TGTGCCAGCAGCCTACGGGACGGTAATTCACCCCTCCGCTTC
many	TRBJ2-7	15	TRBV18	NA	CASSPPELGSYEQYF	TGTGCCAGCTCACCACCCGAACTAGGTTCCTACGAGCAGTACTTC
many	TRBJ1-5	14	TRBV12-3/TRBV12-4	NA	CASSFNLGSQPQHF	TGTGCCAGCAGTTTTAACTTGGGGAGTCAGCCCCAGCATTTT
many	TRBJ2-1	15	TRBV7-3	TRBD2	CASSRLAGTYNEQFF	TGTGCCAGCAGCAGACTAGCGGGAACCTACAATGAGCAGTTCTTC
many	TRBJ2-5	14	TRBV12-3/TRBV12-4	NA	CASRRASSQETQYF	TGTGCCAGCAGGAGAGCTAGCTCCCAAGAGACCCAGTACTTC
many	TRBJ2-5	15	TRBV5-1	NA	CASSLGLGYQETQYF	TGCGCCAGCAGCTTGGGACTAGGGTATCAAGAGACCCAGTACTTC
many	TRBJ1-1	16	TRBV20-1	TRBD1	CSAISARTGTHTEAFF	TGCAGTGCCATCTCCGCGCGGACAGGGACGCACACTGAAGCTTTCTTT
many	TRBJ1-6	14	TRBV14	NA	CASSQGTDNSPLHF	TGTGCCAGCAGCCAAGGTACAGACAATTCACCCCTCCACTTT
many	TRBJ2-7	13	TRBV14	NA	CASSPPAPREQYF	TGTGCCAGCAGCCCTCCGGCCCCCAGGGAGCAGTACTTC
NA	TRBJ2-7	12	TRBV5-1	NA	CASSITSYEQYF	TGCGCCAGCAGCATCACCTCCTACGAGCAGTACTTC
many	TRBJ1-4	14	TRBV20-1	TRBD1	CSARGTVGHEKLFF	TGCAGTGCTAGGGGGACAGTAGGACATGAAAAACTGTTTTTT
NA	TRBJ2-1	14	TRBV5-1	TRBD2	CASKKAGLYNEQFF	TGCGCCAGCAAGAAAGCGGGACTCTACAATGAGCAGTTCTTC
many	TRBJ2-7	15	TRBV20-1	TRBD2	CSARDEVAGGYEQYF	TGCAGTGCTAGAGATGAGGTAGCGGGAGGCTACGAGCAGTACTTC
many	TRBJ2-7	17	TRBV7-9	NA	CASSFATGRAPHYEQYF	TGTGCCAGCAGCTTCGCTACTGGAAGGGCGCCCCATTACGAGCAGTACTTC
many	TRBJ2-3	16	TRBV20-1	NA	CSARAPDGGSADTQYF	TGCAGTGCTAGAGCCCCTGACGGGGGCAGCGCAGATACGCAGTATTTT
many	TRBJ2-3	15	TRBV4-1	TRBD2	CASTSSGRATDTQYF	TGCGCCAGCACCTCTAGCGGGAGGGCCACAGATACGCAGTATTTT
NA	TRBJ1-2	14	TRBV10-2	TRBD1	CASSDRGPNYGYTF	TGCGCCAGCAGTGACAGGGGGCCAAACTATGGCTACACCTTC
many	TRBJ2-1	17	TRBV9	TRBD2	CASSKWPRTSGHNEQFF	TGTGCCAGCAGCAAGTGGCCTAGGACTAGCGGACACAATGAGCAGTTCTTC
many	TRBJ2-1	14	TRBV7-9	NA	CASSLGLAGDEQFF	TGTGCCAGCAGCTTAGGTCTAGCCGGCGATGAGCAGTTCTTC
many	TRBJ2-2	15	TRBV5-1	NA	CASSLRSANTGELFF	TGCGCCAGCAGCTTGAGGTCAGCGAACACCGGGGAGCTGTTTTTT
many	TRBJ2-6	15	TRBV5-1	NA	CASSLEGPGANVLTF	TGCGCCAGCAGCTTGGAAGGTCCTGGGGCCAACGTCCTGACTTTC
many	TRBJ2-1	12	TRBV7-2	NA	CASSLLNNEQFF	TGTGCCAGCAGCTTACTAAACAATGAGCAGTTCTTC
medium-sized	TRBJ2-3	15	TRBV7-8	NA	CASSLVRETTDTQYF	TGTGCCAGCAGCTTAGTTCGGGAGACCACAGATACGCAGTATTTT
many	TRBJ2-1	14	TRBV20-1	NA	CSATGLETYNEQFF	TGCAGTGCCACCGGACTCGAAACCTACAATGAGCAGTTCTTC
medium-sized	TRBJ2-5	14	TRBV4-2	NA	CASSLGGWQETQYF	TGTGCCAGCAGCCTAGGAGGGTGGCAAGAGACCCAGTACTTC
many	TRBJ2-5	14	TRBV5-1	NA	CASSRLLQEETQYF	TGCGCCAGCAGCCGACTCTTACAGGAAGAGACCCAGTACTTC
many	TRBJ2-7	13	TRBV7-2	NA	CASSLADIYEQYF	TGTGCCAGCAGCTTAGCAGATATCTACGAGCAGTACTTC
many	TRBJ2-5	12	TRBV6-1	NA	CASSEFGETQYF	TGTGCCAGCAGTGAATTCGGGGAGACCCAGTACTTC
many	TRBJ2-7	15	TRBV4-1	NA	CASSHGVVHSYEQYF	TGCGCCAGCAGCCATGGTGTAGTTCACTCCTACGAGCAGTACTTC
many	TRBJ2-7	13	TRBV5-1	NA	CASSLIGQYEQYF	TGCGCCAGCAGCTTGATCGGACAATACGAGCAGTACTTC
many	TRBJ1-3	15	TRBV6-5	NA	CASSYRGGSGNTIYF	TGTGCCAGCAGTTACCGGGGAGGCTCTGGAAACACCATATATTTT
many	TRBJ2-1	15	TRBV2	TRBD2	CASSEGSGRDNEQFF	TGTGCCAGCAGTGAAGGTAGCGGGAGGGACAATGAGCAGTTCTTC
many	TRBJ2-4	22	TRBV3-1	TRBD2	CASSQDPRHSGGAQLAKNIQYF	TGTGCCAGCAGCCAAGATCCCCGACATAGCGGGGGGGCGCAACTAGCCAAAAACATTCAGTACTTC
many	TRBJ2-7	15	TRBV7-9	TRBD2	CASSPSGRAISEQYF	TGTGCCAGCAGCCCGAGCGGGAGGGCCATAAGCGAGCAGTACTTC
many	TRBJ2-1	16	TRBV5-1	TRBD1	CASSPGGQGTYNEQFF	TGCGCCAGCAGCCCAGGGGGACAGGGAACCTACAATGAGCAGTTCTTC
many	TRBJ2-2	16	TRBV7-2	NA	CASSPLRGAGTGELFF	TGTGCCAGCAGCCCACTTCGGGGGGCCGGCACCGGGGAGCTGTTTTTT
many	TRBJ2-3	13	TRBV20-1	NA	CSASLDSTDTQYF	TGCAGTGCTAGTTTGGACAGCACAGATACGCAGTATTTT
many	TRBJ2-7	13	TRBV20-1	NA	CSARIVTSYEQYF	TGCAGTGCTAGGATAGTAACCTCCTACGAGCAGTACTTC
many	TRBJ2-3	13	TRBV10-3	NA	CAISVDSTDTQYF	TGTGCCATCAGTGTGGACAGCACAGATACGCAGTATTTT
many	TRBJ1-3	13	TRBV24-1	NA	CATSSSLGNTIYF	TGTGCCACCAGTAGTTCCCTGGGAAACACCATATATTTT
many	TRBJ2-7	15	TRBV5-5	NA	CASSSILDPRDEQYF	TGTGCCAGCAGCAGCATACTGGACCCCCGAGACGAGCAGTACTTC
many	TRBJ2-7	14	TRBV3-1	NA	CASSQHGGTYEQYF	TGTGCCAGCAGCCAACATGGGGGCACCTACGAGCAGTACTTC
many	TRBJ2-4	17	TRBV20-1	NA	CSAPPSRASRAKNIQYF	TGCAGTGCTCCCCCCTCCAGGGCTAGCAGGGCCAAAAACATTCAGTACTTC
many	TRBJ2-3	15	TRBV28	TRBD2	CASSRGGPGTDTQYF	TGTGCCAGCAGTCGGGGGGGGCCGGGCACAGATACGCAGTATTTT
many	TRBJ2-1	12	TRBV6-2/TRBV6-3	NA	CASSFPYNEQFF	TGTGCCAGCAGTTTCCCCTACAATGAGCAGTTCTTC
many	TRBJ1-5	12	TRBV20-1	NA	CSARGSNQPQHF	TGCAGTGCTAGGGGTAGCAATCAGCCCCAGCATTTT
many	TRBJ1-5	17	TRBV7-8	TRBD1	CASSLRGGTVRDQPQHF	TGTGCCAGCAGCTTAAGAGGGGGGACAGTCCGCGATCAGCCCCAGCATTTT
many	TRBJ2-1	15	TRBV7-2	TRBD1	CASSAAGTGYNEQFF	TGTGCCAGCAGCGCGGCCGGGACAGGCTACAATGAGCAGTTCTTC
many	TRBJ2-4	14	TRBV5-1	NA	CASSLAQAKNIQYF	TGCGCCAGCAGCTTGGCCCAAGCCAAAAACATTCAGTACTTC
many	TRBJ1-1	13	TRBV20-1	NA	CSATSRQNTEAFF	TGCAGTGCTACCAGCCGGCAAAACACTGAAGCTTTCTTT